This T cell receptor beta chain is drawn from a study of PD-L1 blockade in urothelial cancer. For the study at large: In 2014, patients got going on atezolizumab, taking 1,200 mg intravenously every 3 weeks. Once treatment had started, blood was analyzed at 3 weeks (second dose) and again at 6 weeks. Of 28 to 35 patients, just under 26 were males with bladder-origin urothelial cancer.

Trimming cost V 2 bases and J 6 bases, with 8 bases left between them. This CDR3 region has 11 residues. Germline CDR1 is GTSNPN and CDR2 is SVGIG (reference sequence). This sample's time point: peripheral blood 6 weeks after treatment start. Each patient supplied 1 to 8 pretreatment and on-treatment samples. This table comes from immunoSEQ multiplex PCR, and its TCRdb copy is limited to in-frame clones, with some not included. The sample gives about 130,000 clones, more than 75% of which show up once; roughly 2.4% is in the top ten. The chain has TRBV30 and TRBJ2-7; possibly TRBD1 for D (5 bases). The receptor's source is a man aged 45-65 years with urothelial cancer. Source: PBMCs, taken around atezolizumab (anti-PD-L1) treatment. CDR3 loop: CAWSQGLEQYF. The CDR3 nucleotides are TGTGCCTGGAGTCAGGGCCTCGAGCAGTACTTC.